This is a list of T cell receptor beta chains from one sample in a study of T cells expressing NK-cell markers. For each CDR3 protein, TCRdb gives one entry from its re-call of the 5' RACE reads, without DNA. This sample's clone table lists about 370,000 distinct CDR3 sequences. The specimen was blood T cells: a sorted CD56 or NKG2C T cell subset, CD4+ or CD8+ T cells, or bulk PBMC T cells (not recorded which). These receptor sequences come from a woman aged 45-60 years in good health. The CDR3 runs from the conserved cysteine through the conserved F or W. Each record gives: V gene, CDR3 length, J gene, CDR3 protein.

>TRBV5-5|14|TRBJ2-5
CASSLASGLETQYF
>TRBV5-1|16|TRBJ2-1
CASSLVTRTRDNEQFF
>TRBV4-1|15|TRBJ2-1
CASSLLAGVGNEQFF
>TRBV3-1|17|TRBJ2-3
CASSQISGRANTDTQYF
>TRBV7-3|20|TRBJ2-6
CASSSIAVGTLFSGANVLTF
>TRBV20-1|14|TRBJ1-2
CSARDGQGLFGYTF
>TRBV20-1|15|TRBJ1-1
CSARDQGLWNTEAFF
>TRBV2|12|TRBJ1-5
CASKGEVRPQHF
>TRBV5-1|17|TRBJ2-5
CASSKGTSGRARETQYF
>TRBV30|12|TRBJ1-1
CAWRLTNTEAFF